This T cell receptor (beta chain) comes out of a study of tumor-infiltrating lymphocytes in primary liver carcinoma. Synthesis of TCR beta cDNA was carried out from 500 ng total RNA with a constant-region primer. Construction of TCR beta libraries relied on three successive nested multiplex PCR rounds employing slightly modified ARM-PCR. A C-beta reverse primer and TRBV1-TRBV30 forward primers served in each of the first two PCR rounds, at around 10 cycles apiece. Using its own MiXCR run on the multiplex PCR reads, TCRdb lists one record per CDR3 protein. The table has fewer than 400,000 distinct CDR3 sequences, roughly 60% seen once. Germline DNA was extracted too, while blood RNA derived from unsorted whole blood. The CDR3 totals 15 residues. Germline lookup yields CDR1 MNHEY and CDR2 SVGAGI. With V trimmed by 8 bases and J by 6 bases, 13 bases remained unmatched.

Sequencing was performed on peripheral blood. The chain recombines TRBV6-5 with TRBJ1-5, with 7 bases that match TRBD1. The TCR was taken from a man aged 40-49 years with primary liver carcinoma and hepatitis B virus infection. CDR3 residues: CASQQFSGGSQPQHF. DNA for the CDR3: TGTGCCAGCCAGCAGTTTTCAGGGGGTAGTCAGCCCCAGCATTTT.